This T cell receptor (beta chain) was sequenced in a study of blood T cells in healthy people across ages. This clonotype was seen just once. What it binds is not known. Study outcomes and limitations: The authors considered diversity estimates from one million T cells to be underestimates. Comparison with aged donors showed that long-lived donors had more naive CD4+ cells and higher diversity. The fall in TCR beta diversity per million T cells was roughly linear with age.

Germline-derived CDR1 and CDR2 are ENHRY and SYGVKD. V dropped 3 bases and J dropped 4 bases, with 5 bases sitting between them. CDR3 size: 12 residues. Combining a sample-barcoded 5' primer with a J-beta primer mix, a second PCR ran for about 6 to 12 cycles. Each cDNA molecule carried a tag from a template-switch adaptor that contained 12 random nucleotides. In TCRdb, the 5' RACE reads were re-called with MiXCR into one record per CDR3 protein. The data hold more than 800,000 distinct CDR3 sequences, with less than 50% observed a single time. The TCR sequence derives from a woman aged 55-75 years in good health. The sample was blood. The rearrangement links TRBV10-3 to TRBJ2-3; D uncertain. CDR3 nucleotide sequence: TGTGCCATCAGTGATATCCCAGATACGCAGTATTTT. Translation gives CAISDIPDTQYF.